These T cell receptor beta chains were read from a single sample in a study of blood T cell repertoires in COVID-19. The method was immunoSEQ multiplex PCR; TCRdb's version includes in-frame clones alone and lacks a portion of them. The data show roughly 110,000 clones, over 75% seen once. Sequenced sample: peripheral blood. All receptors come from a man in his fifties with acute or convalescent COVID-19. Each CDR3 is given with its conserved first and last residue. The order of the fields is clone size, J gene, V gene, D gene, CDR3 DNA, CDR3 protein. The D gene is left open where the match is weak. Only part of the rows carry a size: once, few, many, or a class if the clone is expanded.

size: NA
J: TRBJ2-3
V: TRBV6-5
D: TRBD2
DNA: TGTGCCAGCAGTTCAGTAGCGGGCGGAACTTCAGATACGCAGTATTTT
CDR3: CASSSVAGGTSDTQYF

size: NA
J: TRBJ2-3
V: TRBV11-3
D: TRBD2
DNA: TGTGCCAGCAGCCGCCAGGTAGCGGGGGCAACAGATACGCAGTATTTT
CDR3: CASSRQVAGATDTQYF

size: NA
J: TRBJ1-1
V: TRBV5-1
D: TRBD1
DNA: TGCGCCAGCAGCTCCGAGGGGGCCCTCGGAGGAAGGACTGAAGCTTTCTTT
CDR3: CASSSEGALGGRTEAFF

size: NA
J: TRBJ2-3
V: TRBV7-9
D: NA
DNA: TGTGCCAGCAGCTTGAACCGGGACACCGGCATCACAGATACGCAGTATTTT
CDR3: CASSLNRDTGITDTQYF

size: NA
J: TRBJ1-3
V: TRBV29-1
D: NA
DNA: TGCAGCGTTGAAGGGGCACGAAGAAACACCATATATTTT
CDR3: CSVEGARRNTIYF

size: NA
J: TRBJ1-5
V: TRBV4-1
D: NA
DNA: TGCGCCAGCAGCCAACGTGCCGGGGGCAATCAGCCCCAGCATTTT
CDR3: CASSQRAGGNQPQHF

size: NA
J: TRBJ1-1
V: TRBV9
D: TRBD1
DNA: TGTGCCAGCAGCCTAGGGACAGGAATGATGAACACTGAAGCTTTCTTT
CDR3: CASSLGTGMMNTEAFF

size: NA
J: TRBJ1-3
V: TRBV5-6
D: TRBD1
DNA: TGTGCCAGCAGCTTGTATCGGACAGGGGGTTCTGGAAACACCATATATTTT
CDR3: CASSLYRTGGSGNTIYF

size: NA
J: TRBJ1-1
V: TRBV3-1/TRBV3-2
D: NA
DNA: TGTGCCAGCAGCTGGGGGGGGAACACTGAAGCTTTCTTT
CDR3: CASSWGGNTEAFF

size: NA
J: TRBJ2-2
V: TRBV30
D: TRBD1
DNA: TGTGCCTGGAGTGGACAGGGTGGCGGGGAGCTGTTTTTT
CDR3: CAWSGQGGGELFF

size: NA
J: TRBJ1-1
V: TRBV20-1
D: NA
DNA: TGCAGTGCGAGTAACAGGGTTGAAGCTTTCTTT
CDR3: CSASNRVEAFF

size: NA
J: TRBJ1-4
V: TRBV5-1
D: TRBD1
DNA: TGCGCCAGCAGAAAAACGGACAGGGGGCTTGAAAAACTGTTTTTT
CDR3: CASRKTDRGLEKLFF

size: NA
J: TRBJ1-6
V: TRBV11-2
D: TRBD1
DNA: TGTGCCAGCAGCTTGGGACAGGTTAATTCACCCCTCCACTTT
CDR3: CASSLGQVNSPLHF

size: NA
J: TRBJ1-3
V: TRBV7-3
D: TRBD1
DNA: TGTGCCAGCAGCCCCCAGACAGGGGGCCTCTCTGGAAACACCATATATTTT
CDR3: CASSPQTGGLSGNTIYF

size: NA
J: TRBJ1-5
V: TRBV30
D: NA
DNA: TGTGCCTGGAGCCAGGGCCCCAATCAGCCCCAGCATTTT
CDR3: CAWSQGPNQPQHF

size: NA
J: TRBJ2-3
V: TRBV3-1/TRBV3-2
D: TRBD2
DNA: TGTGCCAGCAGCCACCCTTCGGGTACTAGCGGCACAGATACGCAGTATTTT
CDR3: CASSHPSGTSGTDTQYF

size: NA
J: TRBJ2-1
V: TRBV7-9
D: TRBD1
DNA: TGTGCCAGCAGCCTAATGGACAGGGTAGATGAGCAGTTCTTC
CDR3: CASSLMDRVDEQFF

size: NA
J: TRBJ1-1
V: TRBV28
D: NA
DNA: TGTGCCAGCAGTCTCAAGCTCACTGAAGCTTTCTTT
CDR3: CASSLKLTEAFF

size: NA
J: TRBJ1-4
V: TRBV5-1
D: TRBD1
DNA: TGCGCCAGCAGCTTGGTAGGGGGCGGACTGGTCAGGACTAATGAAAAACTGTTTTTT
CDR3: CASSLVGGGLVRTNEKLFF

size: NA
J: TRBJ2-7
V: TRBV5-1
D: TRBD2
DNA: TGCGCCAGCAGCTTGGTCCTTAGCGGGGGTCTTCTGGGCGAGCAGTACTTC
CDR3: CASSLVLSGGLLGEQYF

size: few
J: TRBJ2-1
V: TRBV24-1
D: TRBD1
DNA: TGTGCCACCAGTGAGGACTTCGGGACAGCCAATGAGCAGTTCTTC
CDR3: CATSEDFGTANEQFF

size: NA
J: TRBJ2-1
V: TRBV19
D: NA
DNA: TGTGCCAGCTCAGCGCTAGCGTCGGTCTACAATGAGCAGTTCTTC
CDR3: CASSALASVYNEQFF

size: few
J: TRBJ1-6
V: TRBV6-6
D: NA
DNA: TGTGCCAGCAGTTACGTTGGGAGTGGGAATTCACCCCTCCACTTT
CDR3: CASSYVGSGNSPLHF

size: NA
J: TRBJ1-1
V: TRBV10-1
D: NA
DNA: TGCGCCAGCAGTGGGCTGATGAACACTGAAGCTTTCTTT
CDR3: CASSGLMNTEAFF

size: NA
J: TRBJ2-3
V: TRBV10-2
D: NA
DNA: TGCGCCAGCGGAGGGACAGATACACAGTATTTT
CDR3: CASGGTDTQYF

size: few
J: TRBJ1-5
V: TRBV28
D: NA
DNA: TGTGCCAGCAGTTTGGGCCAGCCCCAGCATTTT
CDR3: CASSLGQPQHF

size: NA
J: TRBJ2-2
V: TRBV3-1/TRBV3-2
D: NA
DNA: TGTGCCAGCAGCCCCTCCCCCGGGAACACCGGGGAGCTGTTTTTT
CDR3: CASSPSPGNTGELFF

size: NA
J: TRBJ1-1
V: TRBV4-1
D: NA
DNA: TGCGCCAGCAGCCAAGGTAGTTATGACAGGTTGAACACTGAAGCTTTCTTT
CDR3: CASSQGSYDRLNTEAFF

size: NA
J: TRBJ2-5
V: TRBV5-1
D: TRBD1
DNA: TGCGCCAGCAGCTTGGGAAGTACAGGGGCACAAGAGACCCAGTACTTC
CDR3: CASSLGSTGAQETQYF

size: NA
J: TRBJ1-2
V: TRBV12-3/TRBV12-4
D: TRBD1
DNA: TGTGCCAGCACCCGACAGGGGGGCGGCTACACCTTC
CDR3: CASTRQGGGYTF

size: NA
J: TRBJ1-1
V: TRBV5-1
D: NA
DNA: TGCGCCAGCAGCTCGACAGTCGAAGCTTTCTTT
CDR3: CASSSTVEAFF

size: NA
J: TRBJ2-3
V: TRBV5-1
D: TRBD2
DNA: TGCGCCAGCAGCCTTAGCGGGGGCCGCACAGATACGCAGTATTTT
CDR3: CASSLSGGRTDTQYF

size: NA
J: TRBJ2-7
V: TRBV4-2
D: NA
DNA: TGTGCCAGCAGCCAAGGAGGCAACTACGAGCAGTACTTC
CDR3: CASSQGGNYEQYF

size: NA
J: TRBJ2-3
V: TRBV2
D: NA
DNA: TGTGCCAGCAGTGAAGCGGCCGCGCAGTATTTT
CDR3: CASSEAAAQYF

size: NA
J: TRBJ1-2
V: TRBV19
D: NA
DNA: TGTGCCAGTAGTATAGGGACAGCCTTAGGGATGCATGGCTACACCTTC
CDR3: CASSIGTALGMHGYTF

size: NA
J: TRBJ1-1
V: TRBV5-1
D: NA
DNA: TGCGCCAGCAGCTTACAGGCGAACACTGAAGCTTTCTTT
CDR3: CASSLQANTEAFF

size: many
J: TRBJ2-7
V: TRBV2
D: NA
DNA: TGTGCCAGCAGTCGGACAGTGAACTACGAGCAGTACTTC
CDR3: CASSRTVNYEQYF

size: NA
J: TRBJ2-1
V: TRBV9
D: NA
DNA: TGTGCCAGCAGCGTAGACGGCAATGAGCAGTTCTTC
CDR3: CASSVDGNEQFF

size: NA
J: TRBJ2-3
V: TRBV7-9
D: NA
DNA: TGTGCCAGCAGCCCAAGCCTTTCCACAGATACGCAGTATTTT
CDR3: CASSPSLSTDTQYF

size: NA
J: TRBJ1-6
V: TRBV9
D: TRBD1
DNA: TGTGCCAGCAGCGGACGGACAGGGGTAAATTCACCCCTCCACTTT
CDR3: CASSGRTGVNSPLHF

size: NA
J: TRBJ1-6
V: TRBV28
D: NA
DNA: TGTGCCAGCAGATGGGGTAGCGGCGCAAATTCACCCCTCCACTTT
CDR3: CASRWGSGANSPLHF

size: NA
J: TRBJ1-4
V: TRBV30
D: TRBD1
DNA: TGTGCCTGGAGTGTGACAGGGGGCCGGGAAAAACTGTTTTTT
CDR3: CAWSVTGGREKLFF

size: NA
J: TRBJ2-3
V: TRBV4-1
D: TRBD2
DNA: TGCGCCAGCAGCCAAAGTGTTGCTAGCGGGGGGTTGACAGATACGCAGTATTTT
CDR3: CASSQSVASGGLTDTQYF